Shown below are 9 T cell receptor beta chains from a single sample sequenced in a study of T cells after somatic rescue of genetic block. Method: immunoSEQ multiplex PCR; TCRdb's copy keeps in-frame clones and lacks some. The sample has about 16,000 clones, approximately 72% seen once. The sample taken for sequencing was peripheral blood mononuclear cells (PBMCs). Receptors originate from a boy younger than 18.

The V and J genes are TRBV6-6 and TRBJ2-5; D is unresolved. The germline CDR1 and CDR2 sequences are MNHNY and SVGAGI (reference sequence). This CDR3 is 13 amino acids long. The V and J ends lost 5 bases and 1 base respectively, with 8 bases between them. CDR3 protein: CASSLLFQETQYF. CDR3 bases: TGTGCCAGCAGTCTGCTTTTCCAAGAGACCCAGTACTTC.

The rearrangement uses TRBV27 and TRBJ2-7; TRBD2 might be the D (6 bases). This CDR3 comprises 15 residues. Trimming cost V 8 bases and J 1 base, with 18 bases left between them. Germline V gene data show CDR1 as MNHEY and CDR2 as SMNVEV (reference sequence). CDR3 amino acids: CASPLVIAESYEQYF. For the CDR3, the DNA is TGTGCCAGCCCTTTAGTGATAGCGGAATCCTACGAGCAGTACTTC.

V gene TRBV6-4 combines with J gene TRBJ1-2; D remains unclear. The germline V gene has CDR1 MRHNA and CDR2 SNTAGT. Trimming left V 2 bases short and J 8 bases short, with 9 bases between. The length of the CDR3 is 12 residues. CDR3 sequence reads: CASSDVGRGYTF. The DNA of the CDR3 is TGTGCCAGCAGTGACGTCGGGCGAGGCTACACCTTC.

The rearrangement joins TRBV2 to TRBJ2-5; no definite D call. Germline CDR1 SNHLY, CDR2 FYNNEI. The CDR3 is made up of 12 amino acids. V lost 6 bases and J lost 6, with 11 bases in between. In nucleotides, the CDR3 is TGTGCCAGCAGGAGAGGTCTTCAGACCCAGTACTTC. It codes for CASRRGLQTQYF.

CDR3 DNA: TGTGCCAGCAGTAACAGGGGGGGAACTGAAGCTTTCTTT. Its translation: CASSNRGGTEAFF. The V and J genes are TRBV28 and TRBJ1-1; 8 nucleotides align to TRBD1. Germline V gives CDR1 MDHEN, CDR2 SYDVKM. CDR3 length equals 13 residues. Trimming removed 5 bases from V and 5 bases from J; junction bases left unmatched: 4.

This chain connects TRBV5-1 to TRBJ2-1; the match to TRBD2 covers 9 bases. V was clipped by 0 bases and J by 4 bases; unmatched bases: 5. Germline lookup yields CDR1 SGHRS and CDR2 YFSETQ. The CDR3 contains 16 residues. The CDR3 nucleotides are TGCGCCAGCAGCTTGGAGAGCAGCGGGGGGTACAATGAGCAGTTCTTC. Residues: CASSLESSGGYNEQFF.

The J gene is TRBJ2-7, the V gene TRBV9; the match to TRBD1 covers 7 bases. Germline V gene lookup returns CDR1 SGDLS and CDR2 YYNGEE. The length of the CDR3 is 15 residues. The V gene end was trimmed by 4 bases and the J gene end by 1 base; junction bases not matched to a gene: 8. CDR3 region: CASSPGTVPSYEQYF. CDR3 in DNA: TGTGCCAGCAGCCCGGGGACAGTCCCATCCTACGAGCAGTACTTC.

This clone appeared once. This chain's CDR3 is CASSLWTGDGYTF. The CDR3 DNA follows: TGCGCCAGCAGCCTCTGGACAGGAGATGGCTACACCTTC. The chain employs TRBV5-1 and TRBJ1-2; 7 bases line up with TRBD1. The V gene's germline CDR1 is SGHRS and CDR2 YFSETQ. With 4 bases clipped from V and 6 bases from J, the junction kept 6 bases outside the gene matches. The CDR3 contains 13 residues.

The table lists this clone with a count of one. The rearrangement links TRBV25-1 to TRBJ2-2, with no clear D. V was shortened by 1 base and J by 2 bases, with 2 bases between the two germline ends. CDR1 and CDR2 (germline): MGHDK, SYGVNS. CDR3 size: 13 residues. CDR3 in DNA: TGTGCCAGCAGTGAATTAAACACCGGGGAGCTGTTTTTT. Its protein product is CASSELNTGELFF.